This T cell receptor beta chain emerged from a study of tumor-infiltrating lymphocytes in oesophageal squamous cell carcinoma. Each CDR3 protein gets one entry after TCRdb re-called the PCR reads with MiXCR. The table has about 12,000 distinct CDR3 sequences, around 52% seen once. About this clonotype itself: One end of the junction does not line up with germline, which may come from a read error.

Source material: esophageal tumor tissue. The clonotype originates from a female donor with esophageal squamous cell carcinoma.

CDR3 nucleotides: TGTGCTAGCAGCCCCCATGGGACCAATGAGCAGTTCTTC. Its translation is CASSPHGTNEQFF. The chain couples TRBV7-7 to TRBJ2-7, with D perhaps assigned TRBD1 or TRBD2 (5 bases each). The closer fit of TRBJ2-1 to the DNA end suggests the J call may be wrong. The CDR3 totals 13 residues. Germline loops: CDR1 SSHAT, CDR2 FNYEAQ (reference sequence).